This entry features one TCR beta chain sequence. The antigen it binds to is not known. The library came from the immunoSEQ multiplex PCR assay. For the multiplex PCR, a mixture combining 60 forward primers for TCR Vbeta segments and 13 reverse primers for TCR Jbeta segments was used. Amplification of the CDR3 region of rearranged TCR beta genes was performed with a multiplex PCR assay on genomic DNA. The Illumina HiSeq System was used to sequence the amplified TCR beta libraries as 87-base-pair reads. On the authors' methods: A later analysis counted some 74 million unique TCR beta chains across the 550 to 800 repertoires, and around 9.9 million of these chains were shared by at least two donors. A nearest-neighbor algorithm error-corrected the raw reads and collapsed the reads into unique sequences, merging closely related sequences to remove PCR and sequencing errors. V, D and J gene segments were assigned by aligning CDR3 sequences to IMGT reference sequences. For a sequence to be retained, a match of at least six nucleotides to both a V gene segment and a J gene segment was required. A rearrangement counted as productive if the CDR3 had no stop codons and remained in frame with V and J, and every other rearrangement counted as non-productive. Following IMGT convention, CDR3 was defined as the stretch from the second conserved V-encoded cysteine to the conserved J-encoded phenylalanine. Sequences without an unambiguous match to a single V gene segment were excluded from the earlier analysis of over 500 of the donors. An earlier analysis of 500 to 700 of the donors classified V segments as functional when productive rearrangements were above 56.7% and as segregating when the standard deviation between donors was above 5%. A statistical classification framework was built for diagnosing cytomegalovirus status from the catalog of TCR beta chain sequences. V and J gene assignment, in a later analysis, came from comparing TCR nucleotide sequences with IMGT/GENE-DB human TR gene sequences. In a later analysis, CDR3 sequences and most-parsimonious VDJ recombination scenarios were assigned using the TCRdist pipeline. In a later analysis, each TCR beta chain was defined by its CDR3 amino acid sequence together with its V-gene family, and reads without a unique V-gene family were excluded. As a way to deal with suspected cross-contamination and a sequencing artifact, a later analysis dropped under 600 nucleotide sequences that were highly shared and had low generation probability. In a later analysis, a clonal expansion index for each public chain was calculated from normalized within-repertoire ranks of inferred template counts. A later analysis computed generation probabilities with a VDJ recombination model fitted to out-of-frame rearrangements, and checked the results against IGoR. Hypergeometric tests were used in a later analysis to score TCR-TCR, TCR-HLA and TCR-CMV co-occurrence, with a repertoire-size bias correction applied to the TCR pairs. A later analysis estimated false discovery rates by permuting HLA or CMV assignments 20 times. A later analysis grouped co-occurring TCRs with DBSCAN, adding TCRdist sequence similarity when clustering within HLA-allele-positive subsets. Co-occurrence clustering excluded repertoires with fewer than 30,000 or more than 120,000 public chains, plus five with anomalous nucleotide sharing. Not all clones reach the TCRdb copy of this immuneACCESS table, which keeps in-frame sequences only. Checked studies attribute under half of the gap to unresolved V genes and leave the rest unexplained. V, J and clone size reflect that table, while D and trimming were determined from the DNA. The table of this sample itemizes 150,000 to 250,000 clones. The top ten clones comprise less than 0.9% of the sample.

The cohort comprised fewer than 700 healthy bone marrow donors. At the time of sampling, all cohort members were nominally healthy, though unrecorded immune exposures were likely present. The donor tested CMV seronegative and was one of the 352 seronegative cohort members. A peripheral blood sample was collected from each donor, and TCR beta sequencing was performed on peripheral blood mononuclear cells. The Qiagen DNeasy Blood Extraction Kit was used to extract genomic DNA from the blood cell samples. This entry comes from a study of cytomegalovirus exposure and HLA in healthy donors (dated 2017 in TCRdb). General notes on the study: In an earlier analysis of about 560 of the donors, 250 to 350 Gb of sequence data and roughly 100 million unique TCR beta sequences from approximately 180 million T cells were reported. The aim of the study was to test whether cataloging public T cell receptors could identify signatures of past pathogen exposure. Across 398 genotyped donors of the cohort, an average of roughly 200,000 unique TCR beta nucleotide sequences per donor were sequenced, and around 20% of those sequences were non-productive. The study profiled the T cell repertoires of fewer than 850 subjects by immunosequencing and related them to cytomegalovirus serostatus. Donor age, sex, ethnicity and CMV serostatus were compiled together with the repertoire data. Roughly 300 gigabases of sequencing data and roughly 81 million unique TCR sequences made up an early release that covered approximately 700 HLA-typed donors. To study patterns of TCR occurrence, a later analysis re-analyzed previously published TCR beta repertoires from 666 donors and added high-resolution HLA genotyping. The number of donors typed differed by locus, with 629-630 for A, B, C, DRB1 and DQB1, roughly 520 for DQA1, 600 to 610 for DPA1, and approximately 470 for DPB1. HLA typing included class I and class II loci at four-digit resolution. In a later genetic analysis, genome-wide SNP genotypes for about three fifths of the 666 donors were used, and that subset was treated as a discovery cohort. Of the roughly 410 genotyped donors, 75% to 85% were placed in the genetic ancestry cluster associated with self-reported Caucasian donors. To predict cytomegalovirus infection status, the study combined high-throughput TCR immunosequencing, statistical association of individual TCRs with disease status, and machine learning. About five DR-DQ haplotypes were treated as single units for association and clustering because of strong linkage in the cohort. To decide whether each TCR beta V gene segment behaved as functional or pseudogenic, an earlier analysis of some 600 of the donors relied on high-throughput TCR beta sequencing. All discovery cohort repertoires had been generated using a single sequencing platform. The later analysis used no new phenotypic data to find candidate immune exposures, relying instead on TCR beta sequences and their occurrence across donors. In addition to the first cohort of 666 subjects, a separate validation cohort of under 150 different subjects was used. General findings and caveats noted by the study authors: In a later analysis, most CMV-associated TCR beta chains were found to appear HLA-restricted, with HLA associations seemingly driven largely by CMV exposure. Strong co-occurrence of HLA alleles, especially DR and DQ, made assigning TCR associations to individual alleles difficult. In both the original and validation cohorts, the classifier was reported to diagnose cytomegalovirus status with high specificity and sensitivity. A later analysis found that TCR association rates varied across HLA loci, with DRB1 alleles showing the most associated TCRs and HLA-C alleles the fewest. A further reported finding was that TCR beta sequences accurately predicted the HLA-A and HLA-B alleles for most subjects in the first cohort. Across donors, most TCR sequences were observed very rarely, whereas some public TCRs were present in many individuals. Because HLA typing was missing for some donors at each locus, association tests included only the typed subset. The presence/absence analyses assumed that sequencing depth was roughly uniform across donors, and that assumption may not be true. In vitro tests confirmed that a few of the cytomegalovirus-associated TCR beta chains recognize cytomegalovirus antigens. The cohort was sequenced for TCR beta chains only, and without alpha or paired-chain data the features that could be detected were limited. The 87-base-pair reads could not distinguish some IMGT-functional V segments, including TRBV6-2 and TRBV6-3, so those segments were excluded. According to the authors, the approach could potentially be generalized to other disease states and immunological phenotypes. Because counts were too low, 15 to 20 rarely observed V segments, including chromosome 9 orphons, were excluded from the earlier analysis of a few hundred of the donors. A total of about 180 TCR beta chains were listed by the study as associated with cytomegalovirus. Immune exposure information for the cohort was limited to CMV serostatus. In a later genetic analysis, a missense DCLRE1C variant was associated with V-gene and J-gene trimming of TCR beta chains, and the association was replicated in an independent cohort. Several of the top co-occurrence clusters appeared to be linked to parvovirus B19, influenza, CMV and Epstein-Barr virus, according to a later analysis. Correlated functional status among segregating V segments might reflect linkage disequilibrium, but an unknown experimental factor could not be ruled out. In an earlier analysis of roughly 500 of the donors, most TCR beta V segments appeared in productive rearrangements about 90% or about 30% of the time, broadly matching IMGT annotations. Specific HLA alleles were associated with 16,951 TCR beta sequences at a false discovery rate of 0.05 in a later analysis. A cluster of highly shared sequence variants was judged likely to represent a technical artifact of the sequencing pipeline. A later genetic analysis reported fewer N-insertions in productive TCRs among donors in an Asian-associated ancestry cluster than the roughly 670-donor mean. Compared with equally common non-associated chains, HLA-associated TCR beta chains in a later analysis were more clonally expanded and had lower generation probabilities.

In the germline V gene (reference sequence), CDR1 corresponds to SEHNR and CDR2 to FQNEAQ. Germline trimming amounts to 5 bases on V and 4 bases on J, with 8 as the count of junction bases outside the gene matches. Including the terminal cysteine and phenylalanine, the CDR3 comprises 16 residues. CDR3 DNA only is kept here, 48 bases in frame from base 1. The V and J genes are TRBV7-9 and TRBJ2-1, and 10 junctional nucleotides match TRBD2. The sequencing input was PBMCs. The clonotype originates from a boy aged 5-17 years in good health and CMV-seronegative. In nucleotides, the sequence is TGTGCCAGCAGCCAGCGGACTAGCGGCGTATACAATGAGCAGTTCTTC. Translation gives CASSQRTSGVYNEQFF.